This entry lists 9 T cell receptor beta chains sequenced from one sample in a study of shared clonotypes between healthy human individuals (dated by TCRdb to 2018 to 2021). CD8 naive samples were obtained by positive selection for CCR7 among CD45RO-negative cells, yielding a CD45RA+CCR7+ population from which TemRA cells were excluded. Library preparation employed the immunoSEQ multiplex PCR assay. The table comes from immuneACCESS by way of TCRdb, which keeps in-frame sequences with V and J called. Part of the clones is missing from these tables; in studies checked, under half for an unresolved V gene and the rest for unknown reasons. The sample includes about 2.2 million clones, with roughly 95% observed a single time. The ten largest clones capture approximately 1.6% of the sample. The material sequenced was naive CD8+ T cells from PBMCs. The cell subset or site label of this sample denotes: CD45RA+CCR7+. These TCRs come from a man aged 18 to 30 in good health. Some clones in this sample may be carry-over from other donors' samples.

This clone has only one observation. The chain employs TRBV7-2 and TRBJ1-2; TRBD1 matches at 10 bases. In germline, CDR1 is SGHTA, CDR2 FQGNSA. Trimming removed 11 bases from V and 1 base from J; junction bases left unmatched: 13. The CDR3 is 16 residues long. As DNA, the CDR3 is TGTGCCTGTCCGGGGACAGGGGTAAGGGATAACTATGGCTACACCTTC. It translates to CACPGTGVRDNYGYTF. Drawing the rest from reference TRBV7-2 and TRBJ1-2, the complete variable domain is GAGVSQSPSNKVTEKGKDVELRCDPISGHTALYWYRQSLGQGLEFLIYFQGNSAPDKSGLPSDRFSAERTGGSVSTLTIQRTQQEDSAVYLCACPGTGVRDNYGYTFGSGTRLTVV.

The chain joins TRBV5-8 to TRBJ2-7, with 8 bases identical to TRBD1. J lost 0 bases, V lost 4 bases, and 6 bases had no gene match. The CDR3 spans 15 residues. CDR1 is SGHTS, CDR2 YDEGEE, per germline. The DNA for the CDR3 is TGTGCCAGCAGCGATGGGACAGGTCACTCCTACGAGCAGTACTTC. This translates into CASSDGTGHSYEQYF.

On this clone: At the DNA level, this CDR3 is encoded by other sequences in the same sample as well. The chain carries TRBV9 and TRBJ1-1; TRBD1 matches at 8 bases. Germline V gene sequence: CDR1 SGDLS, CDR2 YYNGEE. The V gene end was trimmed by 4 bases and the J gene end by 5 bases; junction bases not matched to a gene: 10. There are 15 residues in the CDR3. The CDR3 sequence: CASSPGAGGWTEAFF. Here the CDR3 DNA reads TGTGCCAGCAGCCCCGGGGCAGGGGGCTGGACTGAAGCTTTCTTT. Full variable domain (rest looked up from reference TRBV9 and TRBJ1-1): DSGVTQTPKHLITATGQRVTLRCSPRSGDLSVYWYQQSLDQGLQFLIQYYNGEERAKGNILERFSAQQFPDLHSELNLSSLELGDSALYFCASSPGAGGWTEAFFGQGTRLTVV.

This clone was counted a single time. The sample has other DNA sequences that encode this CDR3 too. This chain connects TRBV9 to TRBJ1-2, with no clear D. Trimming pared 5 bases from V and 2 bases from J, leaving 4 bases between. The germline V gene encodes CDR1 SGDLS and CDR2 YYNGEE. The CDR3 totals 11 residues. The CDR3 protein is CASSGNYGYTF. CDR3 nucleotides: TGTGCCAGCAGTGGAAACTATGGCTACACCTTC. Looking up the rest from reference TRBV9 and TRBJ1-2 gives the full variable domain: DSGVTQTPKHLITATGQRVTLRCSPRSGDLSVYWYQQSLDQGLQFLIQYYNGEERAKGNILERFSAQQFPDLHSELNLSSLELGDSALYFCASSGNYGYTFGSGTRLTVV.

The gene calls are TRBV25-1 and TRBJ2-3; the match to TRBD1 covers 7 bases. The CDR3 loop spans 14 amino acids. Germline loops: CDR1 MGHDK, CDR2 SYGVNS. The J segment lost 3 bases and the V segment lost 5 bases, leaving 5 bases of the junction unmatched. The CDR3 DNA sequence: TGTGCCAGCAGTAAGGGGGCGCGTACAGATACGCAGTATTTT. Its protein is CASSKGARTDTQYF.

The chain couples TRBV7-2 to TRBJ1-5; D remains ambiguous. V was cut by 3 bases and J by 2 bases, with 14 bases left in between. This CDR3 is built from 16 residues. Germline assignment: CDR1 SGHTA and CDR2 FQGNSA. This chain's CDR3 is CASSLVVPRGNQPQHF. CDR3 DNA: TGTGCCAGCAGCTTGGTGGTCCCGAGGGGCAATCAGCCCCAGCATTTT.

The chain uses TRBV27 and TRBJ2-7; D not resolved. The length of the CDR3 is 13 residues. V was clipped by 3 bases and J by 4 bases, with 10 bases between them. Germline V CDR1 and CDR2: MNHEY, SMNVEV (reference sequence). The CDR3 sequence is CASSFTGHYEQYF. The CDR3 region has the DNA TGTGCCAGCAGTTTTACCGGGCATTACGAGCAGTACTTC.

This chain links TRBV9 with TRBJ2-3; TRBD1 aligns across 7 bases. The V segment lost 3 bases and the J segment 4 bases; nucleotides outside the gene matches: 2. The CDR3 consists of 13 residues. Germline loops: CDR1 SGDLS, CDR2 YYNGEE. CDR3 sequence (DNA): TGTGCCAGCAGCGCACAGGGGCCAGATACGCAGTATTTT. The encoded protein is CASSAQGPDTQYF.

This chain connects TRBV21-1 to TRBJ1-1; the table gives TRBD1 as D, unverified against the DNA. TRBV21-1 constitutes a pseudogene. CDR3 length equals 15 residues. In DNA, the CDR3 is TGTGCCAGCAGCAAAGGGTCCAGGGCCCAACCCGAAGCTTTCTTT. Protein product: CASSKGSRAQPEAFF.